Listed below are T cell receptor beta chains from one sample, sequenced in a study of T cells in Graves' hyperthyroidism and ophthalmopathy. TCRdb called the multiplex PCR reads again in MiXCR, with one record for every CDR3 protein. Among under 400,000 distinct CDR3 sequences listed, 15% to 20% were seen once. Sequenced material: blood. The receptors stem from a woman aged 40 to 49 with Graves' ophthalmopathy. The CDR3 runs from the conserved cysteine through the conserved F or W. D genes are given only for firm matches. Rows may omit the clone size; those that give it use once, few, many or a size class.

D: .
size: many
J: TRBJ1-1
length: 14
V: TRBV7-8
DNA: TGTGCCAGCAGCATCCGGGGGACTGAACTTGAAGCTTTCTTT
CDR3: CASSIRGTELEAFF

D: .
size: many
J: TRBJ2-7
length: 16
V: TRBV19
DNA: TGTGCCAGTAGTATGTCGGCAGGGGCCGTCTCCTACGAGCAGTACTTC
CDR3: CASSMSAGAVSYEQYF

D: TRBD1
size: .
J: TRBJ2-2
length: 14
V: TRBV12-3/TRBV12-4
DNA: TGTGCCAGCAGCCCGGGACAGGGGAACGGGGAGCTGTTTTTT
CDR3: CASSPGQGNGELFF

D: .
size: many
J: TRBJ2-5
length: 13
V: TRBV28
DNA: TGTGCCAGCATTAAGTCTTCGCAAGAGACCCAGTACTTC
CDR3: CASIKSSQETQYF

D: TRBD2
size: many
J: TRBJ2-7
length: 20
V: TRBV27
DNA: TGTGCCAGCAGTTCCAGGGGCGGGGGTAGCGGGAGAATCCTTGCATACGAGCAGTACTTC
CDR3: CASSSRGGGSGRILAYEQYF

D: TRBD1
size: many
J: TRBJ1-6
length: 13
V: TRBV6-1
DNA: TGTGCCAGCAGAAGGACAGGGGATTCACCCCTCCACTTT
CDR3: CASRRTGDSPLHF

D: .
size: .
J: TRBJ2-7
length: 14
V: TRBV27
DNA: TGTGCCAGCAGTTTAACGTCCGTCTGGTACGAGCAGTCCTTC
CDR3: CASSLTSVWYEQSF

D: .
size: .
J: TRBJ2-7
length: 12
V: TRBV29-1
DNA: TGCAGCGTTGAAGGTTTGGCTACCGAGCAGTACTTC
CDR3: CSVEGLATEQYF

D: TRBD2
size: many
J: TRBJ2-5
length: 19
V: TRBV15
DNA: TGTGCCACCAGCAGATCAGGACTAGCGGGAGGGCCTGATTCAGAGACCCAGTACTTC
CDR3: CATSRSGLAGGPDSETQYF

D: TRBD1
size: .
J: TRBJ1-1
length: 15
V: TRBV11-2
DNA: TGTGCCAGCAGCCAGACAGGGACGATGAACACTGAAGCTTTCTTT
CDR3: CASSQTGTMNTEAFF

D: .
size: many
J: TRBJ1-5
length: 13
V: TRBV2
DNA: TGTGCCAGCAGCAACAGGGACAATCAGCCCCAGCATTTT
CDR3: CASSNRDNQPQHF

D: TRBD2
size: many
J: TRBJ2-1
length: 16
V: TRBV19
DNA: TGTGCCAGTAGTATAACGACTAGCGGGTTCCCGGAAAAGCAGTTCTTC
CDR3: CASSITTSGFPEKQFF

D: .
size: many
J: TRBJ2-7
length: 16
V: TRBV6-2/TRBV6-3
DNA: TGTGCCAGCAGTTACAGCAAGACTACTTCCCTCGGCGAGCAGTACTTC
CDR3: CASSYSKTTSLGEQYF

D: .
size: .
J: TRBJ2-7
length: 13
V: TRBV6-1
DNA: TGTGCCAGCAGCACGAAAGGATCATACGAGCAGTACTTC
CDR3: CASSTKGSYEQYF

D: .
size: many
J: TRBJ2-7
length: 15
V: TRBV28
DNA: TGTGCCAGCAGTCCCCCCCAGGGTTTGGGGTACGAGCAGTACTTC
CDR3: CASSPPQGLGYEQYF

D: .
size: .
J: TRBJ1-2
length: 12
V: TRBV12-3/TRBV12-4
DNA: TGTGCCAGCAGAGCAGGGGCCTATGGCTACACCTTC
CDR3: CASRAGAYGYTF

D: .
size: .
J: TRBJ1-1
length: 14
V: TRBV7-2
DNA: TGTGCCAGCAGCTTGGGGGCCGGGGGCGTTGAAGCTTTCTTT
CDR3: CASSLGAGGVEAFF

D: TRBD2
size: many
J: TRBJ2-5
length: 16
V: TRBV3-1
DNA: TGTGCCAGCAGCCAAGGAATACTAGCGGAACAAGAGACCCAGTACTTC
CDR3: CASSQGILAEQETQYF

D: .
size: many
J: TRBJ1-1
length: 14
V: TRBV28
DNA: TGTGCCAGCAGTTCCACCGGTCCATACGCTGAAGCTTTCTTT
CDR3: CASSSTGPYAEAFF

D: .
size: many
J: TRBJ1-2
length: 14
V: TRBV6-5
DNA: TGTGCCAGCAGTTACGGGGTATCGGACTATGGCTACACCTTC
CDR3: CASSYGVSDYGYTF

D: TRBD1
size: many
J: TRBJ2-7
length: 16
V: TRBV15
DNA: TGTGCCACCAGAGCCGGACCGGGACAGGGGGCCTACGAGCAGTACTTC
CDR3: CATRAGPGQGAYEQYF

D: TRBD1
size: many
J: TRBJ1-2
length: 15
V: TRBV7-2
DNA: TGTGCCAGCAGCTTTGGAACAGGGGGCAACTATGGCTACACCTTC
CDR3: CASSFGTGGNYGYTF

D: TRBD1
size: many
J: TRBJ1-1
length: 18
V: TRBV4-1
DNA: TGCGCCAGCAGCCACCCGGGACAGGCAGGACGAATGAACACTGAAGCTTTCTTT
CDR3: CASSHPGQAGRMNTEAFF

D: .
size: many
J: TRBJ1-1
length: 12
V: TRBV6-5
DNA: TGTGCCAGCAGTTACTCGAGGCAGGAAGCTTTCTTT
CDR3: CASSYSRQEAFF

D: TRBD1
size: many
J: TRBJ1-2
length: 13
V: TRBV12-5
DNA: TGTGCTAGTGGTGGGACAGGGGCCGGGGGCTACACCTTC
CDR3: CASGGTGAGGYTF

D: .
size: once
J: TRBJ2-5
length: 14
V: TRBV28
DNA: TGTGCCAGCAGTGGCCACGGGGCTTCAGAGACCCAGTACTTC
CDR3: CASSGHGASETQYF

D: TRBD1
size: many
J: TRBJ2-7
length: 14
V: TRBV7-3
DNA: TGTGCCAGCAGCTTGGGGGACAGGGGTGACGAGCAGTACTTC
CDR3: CASSLGDRGDEQYF

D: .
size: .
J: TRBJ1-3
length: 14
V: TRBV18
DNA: TGTGCCAGCTCACCAGGTGGACAGAGAAACACCATATATTTT
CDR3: CASSPGGQRNTIYF

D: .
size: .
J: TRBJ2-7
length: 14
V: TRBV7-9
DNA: TGTGCCAGCAGCTTAGTCTTAGGGGGAAACGAGCAGTACTTC
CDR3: CASSLVLGGNEQYF

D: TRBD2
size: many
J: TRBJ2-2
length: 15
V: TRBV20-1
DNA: TGCAGTGCTCCCTCGGGGGGACCGAACACCGGGGAGCTGTTTTTT
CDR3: CSAPSGGPNTGELFF

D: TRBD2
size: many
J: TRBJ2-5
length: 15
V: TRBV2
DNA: TGTGCCAATACCGGGACTAGCGGGAGTAAAGAGACCCAGTACTTC
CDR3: CANTGTSGSKETQYF

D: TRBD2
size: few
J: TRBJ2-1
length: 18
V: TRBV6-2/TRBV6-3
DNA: TGTGCCAGCAGTTACTCGATCGAAGCGGGAGGGTCCTACAATGAGCAGTTCTTC
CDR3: CASSYSIEAGGSYNEQFF

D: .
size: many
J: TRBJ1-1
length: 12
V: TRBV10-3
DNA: TGTGCCATCAGTGACACGAACACTGAAGCTTTCTTT
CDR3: CAISDTNTEAFF

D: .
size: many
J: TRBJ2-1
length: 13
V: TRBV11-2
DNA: TGTGCCAGCAGCTTGATACGGGACAATGAGCAGTTCTTC
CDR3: CASSLIRDNEQFF

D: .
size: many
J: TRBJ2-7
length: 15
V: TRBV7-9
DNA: TGTGCCAGCAGCTTTATTTTAGGCAGCCCCTACGAGCAGTACTTC
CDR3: CASSFILGSPYEQYF

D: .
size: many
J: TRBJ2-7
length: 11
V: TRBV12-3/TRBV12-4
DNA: TGTGCCAGCAGTTTAGGTATCGAGCAGTACTTC
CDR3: CASSLGIEQYF

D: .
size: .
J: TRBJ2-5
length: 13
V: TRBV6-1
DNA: TGTGCCAGCTCTGGGGGGCTTCCAGAGACCCAGTACTTC
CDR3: CASSGGLPETQYF

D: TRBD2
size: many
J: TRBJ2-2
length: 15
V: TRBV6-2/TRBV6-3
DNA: TGTGCCAGCAGTCCACTAGCGGGACGGGCCGGGGAGCTGTTTTTT
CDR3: CASSPLAGRAGELFF

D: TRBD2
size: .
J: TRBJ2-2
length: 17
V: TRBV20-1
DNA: TGCAGTGCTCCCGCCCGACTAGCGGGAGGCCCCTCCGGGGAGCTGTTTTTT
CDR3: CSAPARLAGGPSGELFF

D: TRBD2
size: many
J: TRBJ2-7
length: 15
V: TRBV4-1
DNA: TGCGCCAGCAGCCAAGGACTAGCGGGATCCTACGAGCAGTACTTC
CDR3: CASSQGLAGSYEQYF

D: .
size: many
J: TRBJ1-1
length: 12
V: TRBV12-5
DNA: TGTGCTAGTGCCACCAAGAACACTGAAGCTTTCTTT
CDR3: CASATKNTEAFF

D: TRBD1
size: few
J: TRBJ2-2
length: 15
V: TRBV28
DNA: TGTGCCAGCAGTTATTCGACAGGGAGTACCGGGGAGCTGTTTTTT
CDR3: CASSYSTGSTGELFF

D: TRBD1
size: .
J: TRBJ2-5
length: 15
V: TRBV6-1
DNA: TGTGCCAGCAGACCACGGACAGGGGCCCAAGAGACCCAGTACTTC
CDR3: CASRPRTGAQETQYF

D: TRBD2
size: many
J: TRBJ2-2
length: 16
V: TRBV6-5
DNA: TGTGCCAGCAGTTACCGGGGCGGGAGGGCGGCCGGGGAGCTGTTTTTT
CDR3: CASSYRGGRAAGELFF

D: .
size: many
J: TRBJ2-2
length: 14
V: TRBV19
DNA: TGTGCCAGTAATGTGTTAGCGGACACCGGGGAGCTGTTTTTT
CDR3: CASNVLADTGELFF

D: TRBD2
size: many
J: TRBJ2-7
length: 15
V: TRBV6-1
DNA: TGTGCCAGCAGTCAAAAGCGGGACCCCACCTACGAGCAGTACTTC
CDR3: CASSQKRDPTYEQYF

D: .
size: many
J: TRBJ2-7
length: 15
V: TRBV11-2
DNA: TGTGCCAGCAGCATAGGGGTAGCAGGCTCCTACGAGCAGTACTTC
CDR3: CASSIGVAGSYEQYF

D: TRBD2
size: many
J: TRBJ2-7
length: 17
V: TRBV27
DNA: TGTGCCAGCAGTTTACAACTACCTAGCGGGAGCGTCTACGAGCAGTACTTC
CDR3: CASSLQLPSGSVYEQYF

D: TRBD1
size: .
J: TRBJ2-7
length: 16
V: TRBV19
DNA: TGTGCCAGTACCCAACGGGGGGGACAGGGGTTTGACGAGCAATACTTC
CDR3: CASTQRGGQGFDEQYF

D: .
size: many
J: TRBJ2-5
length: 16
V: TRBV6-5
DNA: TGTGCCAGCAGTTACTCGGGTTTGGGCACGCAAGAGACCCAGTACTTC
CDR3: CASSYSGLGTQETQYF

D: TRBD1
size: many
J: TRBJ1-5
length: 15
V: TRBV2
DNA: TGTGCCAGCAATCGGGACAGGGGACCGGATCAGCCCCAGCATTTT
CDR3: CASNRDRGPDQPQHF

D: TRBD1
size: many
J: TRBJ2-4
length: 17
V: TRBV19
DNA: TGTGCCAGTAGTGAAGGCGGGACAGGGGGCGCAGGGAACATTCAGTACTTC
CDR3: CASSEGGTGGAGNIQYF

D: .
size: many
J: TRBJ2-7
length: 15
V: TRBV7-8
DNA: TGTGCCAGCAGCCCATACGGGGTGAGGTTCTACGAGCAGTACTTC
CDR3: CASSPYGVRFYEQYF

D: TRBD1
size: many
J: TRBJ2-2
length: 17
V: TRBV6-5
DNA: TGTGCCAGCAGTTATGAAGCGGACAGGGGTTACACCGGGGAGCTGTTTTTT
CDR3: CASSYEADRGYTGELFF

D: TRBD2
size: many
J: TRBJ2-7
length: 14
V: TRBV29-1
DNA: TGCAGCGTTGCGGGGCTAGCGGGAACCTACGAGCAGTACTTC
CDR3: CSVAGLAGTYEQYF

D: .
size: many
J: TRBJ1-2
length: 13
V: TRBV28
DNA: TGTGCCAGCAGTCCGGGGCGCAACTATGGCTACACCTTC
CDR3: CASSPGRNYGYTF

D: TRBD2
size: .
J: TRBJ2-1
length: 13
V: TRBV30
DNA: TGTGCCTGGAATCCTAGCGGGGGCAATGAGCAGTTCTTC
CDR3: CAWNPSGGNEQFF